The sample holds one count of the clone carrying this T cell receptor (beta chain). Clones were sequenced by immunoSEQ multiplex PCR, and TCRdb holds only the in-frame ones, with some missing. The sample includes 200,000 to 250,000 clones, 88% of them seen just once. This CDR3 comprises 21 residues. V lost 4 bases and J lost 3; bases outside the gene matches: 23. Germline V gene sequence: CDR1 GTSNPN, CDR2 SVGIG (reference sequence). The data belong to a study of blood T cell repertoires in COVID-19. This clonotype was obtained from a young man with active or convalescent COVID-19. Specimen: peripheral blood. The chain joins TRBV30 to TRBJ2-3, with 12 bases lining up with TRBD2. CDR3 protein: CAWKGWAHPSGTSGSTDTQYF. The DNA of the CDR3 is TGTGCCTGGAAAGGGTGGGCCCACCCCAGCGGGACTAGCGGGTCGACAGATACGCAGTATTTT.